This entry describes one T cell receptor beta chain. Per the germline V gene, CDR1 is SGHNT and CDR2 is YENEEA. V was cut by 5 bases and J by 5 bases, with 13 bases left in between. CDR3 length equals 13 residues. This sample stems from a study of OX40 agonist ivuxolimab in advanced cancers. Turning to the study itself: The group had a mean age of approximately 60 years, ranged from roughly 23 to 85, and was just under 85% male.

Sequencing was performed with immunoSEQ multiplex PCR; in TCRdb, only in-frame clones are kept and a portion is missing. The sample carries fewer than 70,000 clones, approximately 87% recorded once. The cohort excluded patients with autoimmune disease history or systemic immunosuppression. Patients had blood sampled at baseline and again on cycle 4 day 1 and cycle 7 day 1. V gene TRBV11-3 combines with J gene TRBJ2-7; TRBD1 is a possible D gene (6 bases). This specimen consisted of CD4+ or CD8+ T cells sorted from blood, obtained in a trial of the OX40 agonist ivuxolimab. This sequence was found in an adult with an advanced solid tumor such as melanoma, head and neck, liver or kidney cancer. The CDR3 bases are TGTGCCAGCAGCCAACAACAGGGTAACGAGCAGTACTTC. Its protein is CASSQQQGNEQYF. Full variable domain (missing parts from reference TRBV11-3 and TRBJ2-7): EAGVVQSPRYKIIEKKQPVAFWCNPISGHNTLYWYLQNLGQGPELLIRYENEEAVDDSQLPKDRFSAERLKGVDSTLKIQPAELGDSAVYLCASSQQQGNEQYFGPGTRLTVT.